There are a few counts of the clone carrying this T cell receptor (beta chain). TRAV and TRBV primers primed cDNA for both TCRalpha and TCRbeta. Amplification, which lasted roughly 20 PCR cycles, used a constant-region primer and V-primer adapter to amplify TCRs. Isolated mRNA underwent amplification via in vitro transcription. TCRdb reprocessed the reads via MiXCR and lists one record per CDR3 protein. The sample has about 11,000 distinct CDR3 sequences, approximately 55% seen once. Nivolumab, ipilimumab, aspirin, low-dose cyclophosphamide and low-dose radiotherapy were all administered to the donors. Those eligible were patients bearing advanced solid tumors lacking tumor-infiltrating lymphocytes. This sample is part of a study of low-dose radiotherapy and immunotherapy resistance in tumors. Study context: Daily, from cycle 1 day 1 and for four cycles, patients took oral aspirin 300 mg.

Germline CDR1 LGHNA, CDR2 YSLEER. The CDR3 covers 14 residues. V was clipped by 4 bases and J by 2 bases, with 12 bases between them. The sequence was obtained from a human donor with advanced metastatic prostate, ovarian, gallbladder or colorectal cancer (not recorded which). This table probably holds off-target reads from a library built for another chain. The gene calls are TRBV4-3 and TRBJ2-7, with a tentative D call TRBD2 (7 bases). The CDR3 DNA is TGCGCCAGCAGCCCGGGGGGCTCGACCTACGAGCAGTACTTC. Its protein is CASSPGGSTYEQYF.